These 24 T cell receptor beta chains share one sample of origin, sequenced in a study of blood T cell repertoires in COVID-19. Profiled with immunoSEQ multiplex PCR; TCRdb holds only in-frame clones, not every one. The repertoire holds roughly 150,000 clones, with over 80% as singletons. Sample: PBMCs or T cells enriched from blood (not recorded which). The receptors stem from a man in his 70s who had been exposed to COVID-19.

This clone was counted only a few times. The chain has TRBV19 and TRBJ1-5; 7 bases are shared with TRBD1. The CDR3 covers 16 residues. Germline CDR1 is LNHDA and CDR2 is SQIVND (reference sequence). V lost 7 bases, J lost 3 bases, and 12 bases stayed unmatched. CDR3 coding DNA: TGTGCCAGTAAGACGACCTGGGGACAGAACAATCAGCCCCAGCATTTT. This gives the protein CASKTTWGQNNQPQHF.

This clone has a single count. This rearrangement joins TRBV4-3 to TRBJ2-1, with TRBD2 matching 10 bases. Germline lookup yields CDR1 LGHNA and CDR2 YSLEER. CDR3 length equals 16 residues. V shed 4 bases, J shed 0 bases, and the junction held 3 bases outside the gene matches. CDR3 DNA: TGCGCCAGCAGCCGTAGCGGGGGGAGCTCCTACAATGAGCAGTTCTTC. Translation: CASSRSGGSSYNEQFF.

V gene TRBV5-5 combines with J gene TRBJ1-4, with TRBD1 identical over 7 bases. Germline V gene data show CDR1 as SGHKS and CDR2 as YYEKEE (reference sequence). The CDR3 covers 16 residues. With V trimmed by 3 bases and J by 8 bases, 13 bases remained unmatched. The CDR3 nucleotides read TGTGCCAGCAGCTCGACCCGACAGGGATTAGTGGAAAAACTGTTTTTT. Translated: CASSSTRQGLVEKLFF.

The gene calls are TRBV13 and TRBJ2-7; 10 bases align to TRBD2. The CDR3 is 14 residues long. J gave up 6 bases and V 4 bases, and 6 bases lay outside the gene matches. CDR1 PRHDT and CDR2 FYEKMQ come from the germline V gene (reference sequence). The CDR3 is CASSSSGRRGEQYF. DNA of the CDR3: TGTGCCAGCAGCTCTAGCGGGAGACGAGGCGAGCAGTACTTC.

V gene TRBV19 combines with J gene TRBJ2-7; perhaps TRBD1 as D (5 bases). Trimming stripped 1 base from V and 3 bases from J, with 13 bases between. The CDR3 extends over 15 amino acids. Germline V gene data show CDR1 as LNHDA and CDR2 as SQIVND (reference sequence). DNA of the CDR3: TGTGCCAGTAGTATAGCCGGACAAACAAACTACGAGCAGTACTTC. It translates to CASSIAGQTNYEQYF.

The rearrangement joins TRBV3-1 (or the pseudogene TRBV3-2) to TRBJ1-1; D perhaps matches TRBD1 (5 bases). Per the germline V gene, CDR1 is LGHDT and CDR2 is YNNKEL (reference sequence). This CDR3 is 14 amino acids long. V was clipped by 3 bases and J by 4 bases, with 12 bases between them. The CDR3 loop is CASSQLEGLTEAFF. CDR3 DNA sequence: TGTGCCAGCAGCCAGCTCGAGGGACTCACTGAAGCTTTCTTT.

The rearrangement joins TRBV3-1 (or the pseudogene TRBV3-2) to TRBJ1-2; D is ambiguous. Trimming removed 4 bases from V and 8 bases from J, with 14 bases in between. The CDR3 length is 13 residues. Germline CDR1 and CDR2: LGHDT and YNNKEL (reference sequence). The CDR3 here is CASSPDYVDGYTF. The CDR3 nucleotides read TGTGCCAGCAGCCCCGACTACGTCGACGGCTACACCTTC.

The chain joins TRBV11-2 to TRBJ2-7, with a tentative D call TRBD1 (5 bases). The CDR3 contains 14 residues. Germline loops: CDR1 SGHAT, CDR2 FQNNGV. V lost 1 base to trimming and J lost 0 bases, with 7 bases between them. The CDR3 sequence: CASSLGQLSYEQYF. CDR3 DNA sequence: TGTGCCAGCAGCTTAGGACAGCTCTCCTACGAGCAGTACTTC.

The genes are TRBV3-1 (or the pseudogene TRBV3-2) and TRBJ2-5, with TRBD2 matching over 11 bases. Trimming at V came to 4 bases and at J to 5 bases, leaving 6 bases not matched to a gene. The CDR3 loop spans 15 amino acids. Germline lookup yields CDR1 LGHDT and CDR2 YNNKEL (reference sequence). CDR3 in DNA: TGTGCCAGCAGCCTCCTAGCGGGGGGCCGGGAGACCCAGTACTTC. This translates into CASSLLAGGRETQYF.

CDR3 nucleotide sequence: TGCAGCGTTTTGGATAGCGGGAGAGGGGAGACCCAGTACTTC. Translating gives CSVLDSGRGETQYF. The genes are TRBV29-1 and TRBJ2-5; 9 nucleotides match TRBD2. CDR1 is SQVTM and CDR2 is ANQGSEA in the germline V gene. This CDR3 is 14 amino acids long. After removal of 5 bases from V and 5 bases from J, the junction contained 9 bases not matched to a gene.

V and J are TRBV9 and TRBJ1-5; possible D gene TRBD1, 6 bases. This CDR3 contains 14 residues. The germline V gene has CDR1 SGDLS and CDR2 YYNGEE. V lost 3 bases and J 1 base, leaving 8 bases between the germline ends. In DNA form, the CDR3 reads TGTGCCAGCAGCGAGGGGGTGAGCAATCAGCCCCAGCATTTT. It is translated as CASSEGVSNQPQHF.

V and J are TRBV9 and TRBJ1-4; D call uncertain. The CDR3 loop spans 16 amino acids. V was pared by 1 base and J by 4 bases, with 14 bases between. The germline gives CDR1 SGDLS, CDR2 YYNGEE. The DNA of the CDR3 is TGTGCCAGCAGCGTACTACCCGGAACAGATAATGAAAAACTGTTTTTT. This translates into CASSVLPGTDNEKLFF.

The chain is built from TRBV6-1 and TRBJ2-2; perhaps TRBD1 as D (7 bases). Between the trimmed V and J ends, which lost 1 base and 3 bases, there was a span of 15 bases. CDR3 size: 17 residues. Germline V CDR1 and CDR2: MNHNS, SASEGT. CDR3 in DNA: TGTGCCAGCAGTGAAGAGGCGGCCAGGGGGGACACCGGGGAGCTGTTTTTT. It translates to CASSEEAARGDTGELFF.

The gene calls are TRBV19 and TRBJ1-6; the D is unclear. Germline assignment: CDR1 LNHDA and CDR2 SQIVND (reference sequence). CDR3 length equals 14 residues. Trimming left V 1 base short and J 7 bases short, with 8 bases between. The CDR3 DNA reads TGTGCCAGTAGTATAGGGCGGTTGAATTCACCCCTCCACTTT. This translates into CASSIGRLNSPLHF.

The rearrangement links TRBV6-5 to TRBJ1-3; 8 bases are shared with TRBD1. Germline values: CDR1 MNHEY, CDR2 SVGAGI. With V trimmed by 6 bases and J by 0 bases, 4 bases remained unmatched. This CDR3 comprises 15 residues. The DNA of the CDR3 is TGTGCCAGCAGCCCGGACAGGGCCTCTGGAAACACCATATATTTT. Encoded protein: CASSPDRASGNTIYF.

J is TRBJ1-2 and V is TRBV4-1; TRBD1 is a possible D gene (5 bases). CDR3 length equals 15 residues. Germline loops: CDR1 MGHRA, CDR2 YSYEKL. The V and J ends lost 1 base and 4 bases respectively, with 13 bases between them. In nucleotides, the CDR3 is TGCGCCAGCAGCCAAGCGCGGGTCGGGGGCTATGGCTACACCTTC. Translating gives CASSQARVGGYGYTF.

The chain couples TRBV29-1 to TRBJ2-1; the match to TRBD2 covers 9 bases. Germline CDR1 and CDR2: SQVTM and ANQGSEA. The CDR3 is 13 residues long. V lost 5 bases to trimming and J lost 6 bases; unmatched junction nucleotides: 5. The CDR3 here is CSVRLAGANEQFF. DNA of the CDR3: TGCAGCGTTCGTTTAGCGGGGGCCAATGAGCAGTTCTTC.

This clone was observed a few times. The chain joins TRBV15 to TRBJ1-1, with D hard to call. This CDR3 contains 13 residues. Trimming cost V 1 base and J 3 bases, with 6 bases left between them. Germline V CDR1 and CDR2: LNHNV, YYDKDF (reference sequence). CDR3 DNA: TGTGCCACCAGCAGAGTGGGAGACACTGAAGCTTTCTTT. This sequence encodes CATSRVGDTEAFF. The full variable domain, with the rest looked up from reference TRBV15 and TRBJ1-1, is DAMVIQNPRYQVTQFGKPVTLSCSQTLNHNVMYWYQQKSSQAPKLLFHYYDKDFNNEADTPDNFQSRRPNTSFCFLDIRSPGLGDTAMYLCATSRVGDTEAFFGQGTRLTVV.

This rearrangement joins TRBV5-6 to TRBJ2-7; D is uncertain. Trimming shortened V by 3 bases and J by 1 base, and 2 bases separated the two germline ends. CDR3 length equals 11 residues. Germline V gene sequence: CDR1 SGHDT, CDR2 YYEEEE. The CDR3: CASSSSYEQYF. CDR3 sequence (DNA): TGTGCCAGCAGCTCGTCCTACGAGCAGTACTTC.

The genes are TRBV7-9 and TRBJ2-7, with 16 bases identical to TRBD2. The length of the CDR3 is 18 residues. Germline-derived CDR1 and CDR2 are SEHNR and FQNEAQ (reference sequence). V lost 5 bases to trimming and J lost 0 bases; unmatched junction nucleotides: 7. The CDR3 coding sequence is TGTGCCAGCAGCATCGGGACTAGCGGGAGGGCTACCTCCTACGAGCAGTACTTC. Its translation is CASSIGTSGRATSYEQYF.

The chain recombines TRBV3-1 (or the pseudogene TRBV3-2) with TRBJ1-1; the D is unclear. The germline V gene encodes CDR1 LGHDT and CDR2 YNNKEL (reference sequence). Trimming cost V 3 bases and J 1 base, with 15 bases left between them. The CDR3 is 16 residues long. The CDR3 DNA reads TGTGCCAGCAGCCAGGCCGTCAATTCTCAGAACACTGAAGCTTTCTTT. This codes for CASSQAVNSQNTEAFF.

In this sample, this clone turned up a few times. The chain couples TRBV6-5 to TRBJ1-6, with 9 bases fitting TRBD1. There are 16 residues in the CDR3. Germline CDR1 MNHEY, CDR2 SVGAGI. Losses at the gene ends were 0 bases for V and 6 bases for J; bases not matched to a gene: 3. The DNA for the CDR3 is TGTGCCAGCAGTTACTCGACAGGGGGTGGTAATTCACCCCTCCACTTT. Protein product: CASSYSTGGGNSPLHF.

The chain couples TRBV21-1 to TRBJ2-3; the D call of TRBD1 is as the table states it, not checked on the DNA. TRBV21-1 is described as a pseudogene. The CDR3 loop spans 16 amino acids. DNA of the CDR3: TGTGCCAGCGTGCCAGCCGGGACAGGACTCACAGATACGCAGTATTTT. Residues: CASVPAGTGLTDTQYF.

CDR3 in amino acids: CSASIGGYEQYF. The CDR3 coding sequence is TGCAGTGCTAGTATAGGGGGCTACGAGCAGTACTTC. The chain joins TRBV20-1 to TRBJ2-7, with D possibly being TRBD1 (6 bases). V shed 3 bases and J shed 3 bases, with 9 bases lying between them. Germline CDR1 DFQATT, CDR2 SNEGSKA (reference sequence). The CDR3 spans 12 residues.